This T cell receptor beta chain was recorded in a study of T cell responses to AZD1222 COVID-19 vaccine. Remarks on this clone: What it binds is not known.

Study-level findings and limits: AZD1222 recipients seropositive at baseline numbered only six or seven. No day 14 peak samples; only post-peak repertoires were characterized. Clonal diversity was possibly underestimated, and white British individuals and females predominated among donors. Close to half of spike-specific TCRs reportedly recognize unmutated variant regions.

Repertoires were generated with immunoSEQ multiplex PCR, while TCRdb's copy carries only in-frame clones and drops some. This sample has about 210,000 clones; about 95% occur once, and the top ten carry approximately 1.5%. Trimming cost V 5 bases and J 3 bases; bases outside gene matches: 6. The germline gives CDR1 PRHDT, CDR2 FYEKMQ (reference sequence). This CDR3 region has 16 residues. The chain links TRBV13 to TRBJ2-7, with 14 bases lining up with TRBD2. The specimen comprised peripheral blood, sampled 28 days after the second dose of the MenACWY control vaccine. The TCR comes from an adult who received the MenACWY meningococcal vaccine as a control. The CDR3: CASSGPGLAGGYEQYF. DNA for the CDR3: TGTGCCAGCAGCGGCCCCGGACTAGCGGGGGGCTACGAGCAGTACTTC.